This T cell receptor beta chain appears in the sequencing data of a study of blood T cell repertoires in COVID-19 (dated by TCRdb to about 2020). Study-level background: Samples from collaborators originated in the United States, Italy and Spain and spanned both the acute and convalescent phases of COVID-19. The material from the prospective study consisted of cDNA or gDNA derived from T cells, B-cell-depleted T cells, or PBMCs. Subjects who had been exposed to COVID-19, were actively infected with it, or had recovered from it provided the deeply sampled blood TCRbeta repertoires that made up the dataset. The repertoires were released in a freely available public database intended as a resource for research on the immune response to SARS-CoV-2. Samples were obtained from the ongoing ImmuneRACE study (first 160 participants) and from 1,254 subjects provided by 6 global collaborators. A de-identified subject ID, COVID-19 status, age in years and sex were almost always included in the sample metadata. Where HLA class I and class II types were available, the types were taken from metadata supplied by the sample provider, not from assay-based typing. The paper's findings and limits, for the study overall: The amount of clinical and demographic metadata varied by source and participant and was provided uncurated.

The germline V gene supplies CDR1 SNHLY and CDR2 FYNNEI. The CDR3 covers 15 residues, taking in both the cysteine and the phenylalanine. The entry retains the CDR3 DNA only, 45 bases that are in frame from base 1. The V end loses 7 bases and the J end loses 3 bases, and a stretch of 17 bases separates them. Whole blood was collected in K2EDTA tubes by collaborating institutions according to the institutions' own protocols. For TCRbeta analysis, collaborators shipped samples as frozen whole blood, isolated PBMCs, or DNA extracted from either of those sample types. TCRbeta CDR3 regions were amplified from genomic DNA using the immunoSEQ Assay, a bias-controlled multiplex PCR. Concerning the study's data processing: Nucleated cell counts per sample were estimated from amplification of reference gene primers within the assay. To quantify the absolute abundance of each unique TCRbeta CDR3 rearrangement, sequence reads were collapsed and filtered. For each sample, productive Simpson clonality was calculated as the square root of Simpson's diversity index over productive rearrangements. TCRdb stores this immuneACCESS table with in-frame sequences only. Part of the clones is absent; in the studies checked, under half of the shortfall reflects unresolved V genes, and no reason is known for the rest. The V and J calls and clone size are taken from that table; D and trimming were inferred from the DNA. The sample table holds 70,000 or so clones, of which approximately 82% were seen once. The ten largest clones take up 8% to 10% of the sample.

In the case of this clone: Its antigen remains undetermined. Within one base of it there is no much larger clone, and no base qualities were kept.

The clonotype was recovered from an elderly woman with acute or convalescent COVID-19. The sequence links TRBV2 to TRBJ2-3; TRBD1 might be the D gene, on 9 matching bases. The sequencing input was peripheral blood. The sequence in DNA is TGTGCCAGCACCCGCGGGGGGACAGGGACAGATACGCAGTATTTT. It translates as CASTRGGTGTDTQYF.